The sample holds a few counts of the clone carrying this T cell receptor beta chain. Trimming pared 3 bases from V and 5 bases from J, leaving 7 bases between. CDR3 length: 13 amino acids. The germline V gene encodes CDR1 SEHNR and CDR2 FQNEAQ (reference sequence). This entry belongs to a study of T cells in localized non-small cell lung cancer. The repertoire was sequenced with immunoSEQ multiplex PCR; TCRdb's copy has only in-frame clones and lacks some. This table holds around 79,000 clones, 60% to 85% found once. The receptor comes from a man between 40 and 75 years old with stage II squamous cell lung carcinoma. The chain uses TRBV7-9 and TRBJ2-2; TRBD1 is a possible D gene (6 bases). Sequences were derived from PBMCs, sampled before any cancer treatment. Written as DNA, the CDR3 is TGTGCCAGCAGCTTCACAGGGACCGGGGAGCTGTTTTTT. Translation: CASSFTGTGELFF.